This TCR beta chain was sequenced during a study of T-cell memory formation after mild COVID-19. Study results and caveats: Clones contracting day 15 to 85 were balanced CD4/CD8; later expanders leaned CD4+.

CDR1 is DFQATT, CDR2 SNEGSKA, per germline (reference sequence). J lost 5 bases, V lost 5 bases, and 4 bases had no gene match. There are 13 residues in the CDR3. This clonotype was detected a few times. Its target is unknown. One entry per CDR3 protein results from TCRdb running MiXCR on the 5' RACE reads. The sample lists 470,000 or so distinct CDR3 sequences, 15% to 20% seen once, with roughly 21% in the top ten. Sequenced: PBMCs or a T cell subset sorted from them (not recorded which). The clonotype comes from a young man who had mild COVID-19 (a few samples of this study predate the infection). Cell type and time point are not known. The chain carries TRBV20-1 and TRBJ2-3, with 10 bases identical to TRBD2. The CDR3 is CSAVAGGKDTQYF. As DNA, the CDR3 is TGCAGTGCTGTAGCGGGGGGAAAAGATACGCAGTATTTT.